This T cell receptor (beta chain) derives from a study of T-cell reconstitution after alpha-beta-depleted transplantation in children. Trimming shortened V by 1 base and J by 5 bases, and 8 bases separated the two germline ends. Germline V gene lookup returns CDR1 LGHNA and CDR2 YSLEER. The CDR3 contains 14 residues. This clonotype was observed many times. The authors prepared the TCRbeta library with unique molecular identifiers. TCRdb called the PCR reads again in MiXCR, with one record for every CDR3 protein. The sample holds 240,000 or so distinct CDR3 sequences, under 9.5% seen once. The clonotype comes from a male patient between 5 and 17 years old who had a stem cell transplant for acute lymphoblastic leukemia, so the T cells may come from the graft donor. This sequence joins TRBV4-3 and TRBJ1-4; D uncertain. This specimen consisted of PBMCs, mostly from graft donor cells, obtained 180 days after TCRalphabeta/CD19-depleted stem cell transplant. This CDR3 is CASSQVDGNEKLFF. CDR3 sequence (DNA): TGCGCCAGCAGCCAAGTGGACGGGAATGAAAAACTGTTTTTT.